These 21 T cell receptor beta chains originate from one sample sequenced in a study of blood T cell repertoires in COVID-19. Produced via immunoSEQ multiplex PCR; TCRdb's table is partial and in-frame only. Among approximately 110,000 clones, around 64% were seen once, and the ten largest hold more than 0.8%. The specimen sequenced was peripheral blood. These receptors were obtained from a human donor with acute or convalescent COVID-19. The donor label of this sample is uncertain.

The V gene is TRBV10-2, the J gene TRBJ1-1; tentative D call: TRBD1 (6 bases). Trimming shortened V by 2 bases and J by 1 base, and 8 bases separated the two germline ends. The length of the CDR3 is 14 residues. Germline CDR1 reads WSHSY; CDR2 reads SAAADI. CDR3 bases: TGCGCCAGCAGTGAGAGGGGGGGGAACACTGAAGCTTTCTTT. This translates into CASSERGGNTEAFF.

The V call is TRBV30, the J call TRBJ2-7, with TRBD1 identical over 10 bases. CDR1 and CDR2 from the germline V gene are GTSNPN and SVGIG (reference sequence). Trimming at V came to 6 bases and at J to 7 bases, leaving 6 bases not matched to a gene. This CDR3 is 12 amino acids long. CDR3 bases: TGTGCCTGCAGACAGGGGGCAAAAGAGCAGTACTTC. This sequence encodes CACRQGAKEQYF.

J is TRBJ1-5 and V is TRBV25-1, with D maybe TRBD1 (6 bases). The CDR3 is 13 amino acids. V lost 6 bases and J lost 10, with 16 bases in between. Germline V gene lookup returns CDR1 MGHDK and CDR2 SYGVNS. CDR3 DNA sequence: TGTGCCAGCAGAGGTTCGGCCAGGGGTCCCCAGCATTTT. Protein: CASRGSARGPQHF.

The V gene is TRBV2, the J gene TRBJ2-4; the match to TRBD2 covers 13 bases. The CDR3 is made up of 15 amino acids. Germline V gene lookup returns CDR1 SNHLY and CDR2 FYNNEI. Unmatched junction bases numbered 4, after V lost 2 bases and J lost 9 bases. The chain's CDR3 is CASSETSGGAGIQYF. In DNA, the CDR3 is TGTGCCAGCAGTGAAACTAGCGGGGGGGCTGGCATTCAGTACTTC.

This clone came up a few times. This chain links TRBV18 with TRBJ2-5; TRBD2 is a possible D gene (8 bases). This CDR3 is built from 16 residues. Trimming stripped 1 base from V and 1 base from J, with 13 bases between. In germline, CDR1 is KGHSH, CDR2 LQKENI. Written as DNA, the CDR3 is TGTGCCAGCTCACCACTAGCGGGACAGTTCCAAGAGACCCAGTACTTC. Translating it yields CASSPLAGQFQETQYF.

The table lists this clone with a few counts. The gene calls are TRBV5-1 and TRBJ2-1; possibly TRBD2 for D (5 bases). Germline V gene sequence: CDR1 SGHRS, CDR2 YFSETQ. V lost 0 bases and J 2 bases, leaving 6 bases between the germline ends. This CDR3 is 14 amino acids long. The CDR3 here is CASSLVGAYNEQFF. The CDR3 region has the DNA TGCGCCAGCAGCTTGGTCGGGGCCTACAATGAGCAGTTCTTC.

V usage is TRBV5-1 and J usage is TRBJ2-5; D may be TRBD1 (6 bases). The CDR3 sequence is 13 residues long. Trimming removed 2 bases from V and 5 bases from J, with 10 bases in between. Germline V lookup: CDR1 SGHRS, CDR2 YFSETQ. The CDR3 DNA follows: TGCGCCAGCAGCTTAAGCAGGGGTGAGACCCAGTACTTC. Its translation is CASSLSRGETQYF. Full variable domain (outside the CDR3, taken from reference TRBV5-1 and TRBJ2-5): KAGVTQTPRYLIKTRGQQVTLSCSPISGHRSVSWYQQTPGQGLQFLFEYFSETQRNKGNFPGRFSGRQFSNSRSEMNVSTLELGDSALYLCASSLSRGETQYFGPGTRLLVL.

J is TRBJ1-4 and V is TRBV28; a possible D gene is TRBD1 (6 bases). Trimming took 5 bases from V and 0 from J, leaving 10 bases between them. Germline assignment: CDR1 MDHEN and CDR2 SYDVKM. This CDR3 spans 15 amino acids. In DNA, the CDR3 is TGTGCCAGCAGTCGCAGGGGCGCAACTAATGAAAAACTGTTTTTT. This codes for CASSRRGATNEKLFF.

The chain joins TRBV7-8 to TRBJ2-7; D perhaps matches TRBD2 (5 bases). CDR1 is SGHVS, CDR2 FQNEAQ, per germline. The CDR3 runs 13 residues. V gave up 5 bases and J gave up 5 bases, with 13 bases separating them. For the CDR3, the DNA is TGTGCCAGCAGCCGTTTTCGGGGAAACGAGCAGTACGTC. This encodes CASSRFRGNEQYV.

The J gene is TRBJ1-2, the V gene TRBV6-4; 8 positions match TRBD1. Germline V gene lookup returns CDR1 MRHNA and CDR2 SNTAGT. V dropped 0 bases and J dropped 11; count of bases not matched to a gene: 8. This CDR3 spans 14 amino acids. The CDR3 loop reads CASSDSGTGGIYTF. For the CDR3, the DNA is TGTGCCAGCAGTGACTCGGGTACAGGGGGTATTTACACCTTC.

The V gene is TRBV7-9, the J gene TRBJ2-5, with 9 bases fitting TRBD1. Germline CDR1 SEHNR, CDR2 FQNEAQ (reference sequence). Trimming removed 2 bases from V and 6 bases from J; junction bases left unmatched: 7. The CDR3 contains 15 residues. The CDR3 protein is CASSLNRGLAKTQYF. The CDR3 DNA sequence: TGTGCCAGCAGCTTAAACAGGGGGCTAGCGAAGACCCAGTACTTC.

V gene TRBV28 combines with J gene TRBJ1-5; the D is unclear. V shed 4 bases and J shed 1 base, with 14 bases lying between them. Germline lookup yields CDR1 MDHEN and CDR2 SYDVKM. CDR3 size: 16 residues. The CDR3 DNA reads TGTGCCAGCAGTTCCTCGGTCGGTTGGAGCAATCAGCCCCAGCATTTT. As protein: CASSSSVGWSNQPQHF.

The genes are TRBV11-2 and TRBJ2-1; 12 nucleotides agree with TRBD2. CDR3 length: 17 amino acids. Trimming removed 1 base from V and 1 base from J; junction bases left unmatched: 2. Germline values: CDR1 SGHAT, CDR2 FQNNGV. CDR3 region: CASSLGLAGVSYNEQFF. In DNA, the CDR3 is TGTGCCAGCAGCTTAGGACTAGCGGGGGTTTCCTACAATGAGCAGTTCTTC.

This chain connects TRBV19 to TRBJ2-1, with 9 bases matching TRBD2. This CDR3 is built from 16 residues. The V segment lost 3 bases and the J segment 6 bases; nucleotides outside the gene matches: 9. Germline V CDR1 and CDR2: LNHDA, SQIVND (reference sequence). The CDR3 is CASSIPGTSLGNEQFF. The CDR3 DNA sequence: TGTGCCAGTAGTATCCCCGGGACTAGCCTAGGCAATGAGCAGTTCTTC.

The J gene is TRBJ1-6, the V gene TRBV19, with TRBD1 matching over 9 bases. This CDR3 comprises 14 residues. Germline assignment: CDR1 LNHDA and CDR2 SQIVND (reference sequence). V lost 4 bases and J lost 8; bases outside the gene matches: 3. The CDR3, as DNA: TGTGCCAGTAGTAGGACAGGGGTAGATTCACCCCTCCACTTT. Translated: CASSRTGVDSPLHF.

The chain carries TRBV7-6 and TRBJ2-1; the D gene is possibly TRBD1 (5 bases). The CDR3 covers 15 residues. Germline values: CDR1 SGHVS, CDR2 FNYEAQ. V was clipped by 5 bases and J by 0 bases, with 11 bases between them. Here the CDR3 DNA reads TGTGCCAGCAGCAAGGACACGAGCTCCTACAATGAGCAGTTCTTC. Protein sequence: CASSKDTSSYNEQFF.

This clone appeared a few times. The V call is TRBV19, the J call TRBJ2-5, with TRBD1 matching 10 bases. CDR3 length: 16 residues. The junction had 5 bases not matched to a gene; V was cut back by 3 bases and J by 1 base. Germline assignment: CDR1 LNHDA and CDR2 SQIVND (reference sequence). CDR3 amino acids: CASSMRTGGIQETQYF. CDR3 sequence (DNA): TGTGCCAGTAGTATGCGGACAGGGGGGATCCAAGAGACCCAGTACTTC.

This clone was seen a few times. The gene calls are TRBV9 and TRBJ1-1; TRBD1 agrees at 9 bases. Germline CDR1 and CDR2: SGDLS and YYNGEE. With 7 bases clipped from V and 5 bases from J, the junction kept 9 bases outside the gene matches. The CDR3 has 14 residues. The CDR3 nucleotides are TGTGCCAGCGCTAGGGACAGGGCGGGAACTGAAGCTTTCTTT. It translates to CASARDRAGTEAFF.

The chain has TRBV30 and TRBJ1-6, with D uncertain. The CDR3 loop spans 17 amino acids. V was shortened by 0 bases and J by 8 bases, with 20 bases between the two germline ends. Per the germline V gene, CDR1 is GTSNPN and CDR2 is SVGIG (reference sequence). This CDR3 reads CAWSVQILGASDSPLHF. The CDR3 nucleotides read TGTGCCTGGAGTGTACAGATCCTGGGTGCGTCTGATTCACCCCTCCACTTT. The full variable domain, rest sourced from reference TRBV30 and TRBJ1-6, is SQTIHQWPATLVQPVGSPLSLECTVEGTSNPNLYWYRQAAGRGLQLLFYSVGIGQISSEVPQNLSASRPQDRQFILSSKKLLLSDSGFYLCAWSVQILGASDSPLHFGNGTRLTVT.

The rearrangement links TRBV4-1 to TRBJ2-5; tentative D call: TRBD2 (5 bases). Per the germline V gene, CDR1 is MGHRA and CDR2 is YSYEKL. V shed 0 bases and J shed 1 base, with 9 bases lying between them. This CDR3 is built from 15 residues. The CDR3 is CASSQEERRQETQYF. The CDR3 coding sequence is TGCGCCAGCAGCCAAGAGGAGCGGCGCCAAGAGACCCAGTACTTC.

The V and J genes are TRBV29-1 and TRBJ2-1, with 8 bases fitting TRBD2. CDR1 and CDR2 (germline): SQVTM, ANQGSEA. The CDR3 length is 15 residues. Unmatched junction bases numbered 7, after V lost 5 bases and J lost 1 base. The DNA for the CDR3 is TGCAGCGTTCCCGCCCGGGGGGGGTCCTACAATGAGCAGTTCTTC. Its translation is CSVPARGGSYNEQFF.